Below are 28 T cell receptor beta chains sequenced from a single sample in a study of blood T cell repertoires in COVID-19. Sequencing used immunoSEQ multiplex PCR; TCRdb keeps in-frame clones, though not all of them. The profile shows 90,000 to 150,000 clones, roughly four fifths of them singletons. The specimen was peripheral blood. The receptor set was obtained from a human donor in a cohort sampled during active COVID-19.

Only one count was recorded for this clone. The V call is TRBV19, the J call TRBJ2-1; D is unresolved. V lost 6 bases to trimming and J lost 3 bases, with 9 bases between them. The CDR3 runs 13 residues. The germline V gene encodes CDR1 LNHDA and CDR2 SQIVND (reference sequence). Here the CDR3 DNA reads TGTGCCAGTAGCGAGACATACTACAATGAGCAGTTCTTC. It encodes CASSETYYNEQFF. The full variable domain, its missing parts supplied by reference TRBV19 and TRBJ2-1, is DGGITQSPKYLFRKEGQNVTLSCEQNLNHDAMYWYRQDPGQGLRLIYYSQIVNDFQKGDIAEGYSVSREKKESFPLTVTSAQKNPTAFYLCASSETYYNEQFFGPGTRLTVL.

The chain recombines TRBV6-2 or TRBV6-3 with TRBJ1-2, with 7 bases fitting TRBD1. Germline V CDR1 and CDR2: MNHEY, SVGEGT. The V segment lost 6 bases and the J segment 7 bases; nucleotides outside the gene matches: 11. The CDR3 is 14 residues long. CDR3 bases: TGTGCCAGCAGCCCCCCTGGACAGGTCTCTGGCTACACCTTC. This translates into CASSPPGQVSGYTF.

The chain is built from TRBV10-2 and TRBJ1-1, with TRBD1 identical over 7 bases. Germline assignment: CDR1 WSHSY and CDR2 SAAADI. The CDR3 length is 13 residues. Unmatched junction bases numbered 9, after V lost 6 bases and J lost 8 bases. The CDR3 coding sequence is TGCGCCAGCAGAGGGACAGCCCCAGGGGAAGCTTTCTTT. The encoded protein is CASRGTAPGEAFF.

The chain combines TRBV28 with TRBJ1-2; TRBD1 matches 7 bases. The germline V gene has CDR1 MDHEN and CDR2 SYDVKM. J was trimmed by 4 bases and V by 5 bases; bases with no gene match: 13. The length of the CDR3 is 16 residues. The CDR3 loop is CASSLPGDSGSYGYTF. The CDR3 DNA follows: TGTGCCAGCAGTCTCCCCGGGGACAGCGGGAGCTATGGCTACACCTTC.

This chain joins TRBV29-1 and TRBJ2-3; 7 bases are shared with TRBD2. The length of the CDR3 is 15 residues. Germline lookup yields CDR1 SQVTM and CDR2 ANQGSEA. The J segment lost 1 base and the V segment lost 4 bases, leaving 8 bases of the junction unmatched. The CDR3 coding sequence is TGCAGCGTTGGGAACCTGGGGAGGGGCACAGATACGCAGTATTTT. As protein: CSVGNLGRGTDTQYF.

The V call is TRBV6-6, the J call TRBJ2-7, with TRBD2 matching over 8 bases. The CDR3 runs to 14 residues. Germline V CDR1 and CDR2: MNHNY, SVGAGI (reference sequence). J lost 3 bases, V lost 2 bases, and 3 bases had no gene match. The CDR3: CASSYTGGDYEQYF. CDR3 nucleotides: TGTGCCAGCAGTTACACGGGGGGGGACTACGAGCAGTACTTC.

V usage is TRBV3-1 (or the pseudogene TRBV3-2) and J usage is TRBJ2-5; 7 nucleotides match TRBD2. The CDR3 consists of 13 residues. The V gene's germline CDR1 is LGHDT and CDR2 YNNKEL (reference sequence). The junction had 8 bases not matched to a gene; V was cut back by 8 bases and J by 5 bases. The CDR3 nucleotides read TGTGCCAGCGGGGGGGGAAGTAGGGAGACCCAGTACTTC. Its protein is CASGGGSRETQYF.

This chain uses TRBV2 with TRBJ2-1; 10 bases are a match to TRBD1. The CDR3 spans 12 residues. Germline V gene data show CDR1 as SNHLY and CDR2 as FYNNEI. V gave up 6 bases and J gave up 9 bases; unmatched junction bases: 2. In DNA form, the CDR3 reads TGTGCCAGCAGGGACAGGGGGTTTGAGCAGTTCTTC. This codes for CASRDRGFEQFF.

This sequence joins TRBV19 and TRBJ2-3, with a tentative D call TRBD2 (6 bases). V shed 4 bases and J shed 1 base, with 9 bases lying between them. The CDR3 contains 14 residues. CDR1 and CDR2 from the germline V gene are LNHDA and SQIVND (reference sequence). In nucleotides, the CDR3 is TGTGCCAGTAGTAGGGGGGACGGCACAGATACGCAGTATTTT. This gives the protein CASSRGDGTDTQYF.

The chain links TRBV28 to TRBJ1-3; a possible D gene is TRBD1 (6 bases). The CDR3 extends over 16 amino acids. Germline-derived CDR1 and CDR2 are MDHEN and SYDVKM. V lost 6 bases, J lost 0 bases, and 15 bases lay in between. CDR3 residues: CASRRPGHSSGNTIYF. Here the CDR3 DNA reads TGTGCCAGCAGAAGACCGGGACACAGCTCTGGAAACACCATATATTTT. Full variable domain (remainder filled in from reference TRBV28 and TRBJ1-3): DVKVTQSSRYLVKRTGEKVFLECVQDMDHENMFWYRQDPGLGLRLIYFSYDVKMKEKGDIPEGYSVSREKKERFSLILESASTNQTSMYLCASRRPGHSSGNTIYFGEGSWLTVV.

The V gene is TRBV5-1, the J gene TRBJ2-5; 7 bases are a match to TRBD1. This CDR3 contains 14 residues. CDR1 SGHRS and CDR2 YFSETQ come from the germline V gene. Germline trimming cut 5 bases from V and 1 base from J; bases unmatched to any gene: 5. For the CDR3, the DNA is TGCGCCAGCAGAACAGGACAGGTCCAAGAGACCCAGTACTTC. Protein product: CASRTGQVQETQYF.

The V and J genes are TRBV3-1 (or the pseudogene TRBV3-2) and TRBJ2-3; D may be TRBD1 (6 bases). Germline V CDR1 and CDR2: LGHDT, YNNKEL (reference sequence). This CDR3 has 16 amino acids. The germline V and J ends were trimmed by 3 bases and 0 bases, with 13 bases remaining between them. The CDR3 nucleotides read TGTGCCAGCAGCCAGCAGGGGCCCACTAGCACAGATACGCAGTATTTT. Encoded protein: CASSQQGPTSTDTQYF.

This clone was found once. CDR3 in amino acids: CAISGTGLPNEKLFF. The CDR3 nucleotides read TGTGCCATCAGTGGTACAGGTTTGCCTAATGAAAAACTGTTTTTT. The chain uses TRBV10-3 and TRBJ1-4; TRBD1 is a possible D gene (5 bases). CDR3 length: 15 residues. V was pared by 4 bases and J by 3 bases, with 12 bases between. Looked up from germline, CDR1 is ENHRY and CDR2 is SYGVKD.

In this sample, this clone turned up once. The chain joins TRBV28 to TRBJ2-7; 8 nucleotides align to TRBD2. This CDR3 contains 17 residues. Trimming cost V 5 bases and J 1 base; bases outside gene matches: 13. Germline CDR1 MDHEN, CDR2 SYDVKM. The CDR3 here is CASSPPLGRGASYEQYF. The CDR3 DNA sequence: TGTGCCAGCAGTCCCCCCTTGGGGCGGGGGGCGTCCTACGAGCAGTACTTC.

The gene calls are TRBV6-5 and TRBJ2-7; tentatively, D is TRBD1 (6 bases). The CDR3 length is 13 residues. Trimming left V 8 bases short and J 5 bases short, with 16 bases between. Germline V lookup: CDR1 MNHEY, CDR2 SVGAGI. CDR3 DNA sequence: TGTGCCAGCGATCCCCCAGGGGTCCACGAGCAGTACTTC. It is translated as CASDPPGVHEQYF.

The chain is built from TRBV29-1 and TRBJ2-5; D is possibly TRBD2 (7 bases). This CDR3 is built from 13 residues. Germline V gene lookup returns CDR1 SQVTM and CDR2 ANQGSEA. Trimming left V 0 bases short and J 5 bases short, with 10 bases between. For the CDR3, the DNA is TGCAGCGTTGAAGAGGGGGGGGCGGAGACCCAGTACTTC. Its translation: CSVEEGGAETQYF.

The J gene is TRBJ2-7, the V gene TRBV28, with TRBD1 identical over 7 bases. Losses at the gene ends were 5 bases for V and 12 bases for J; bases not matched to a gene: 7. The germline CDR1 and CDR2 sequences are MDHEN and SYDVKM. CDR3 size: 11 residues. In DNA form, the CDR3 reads TGTGCCAGCAGTACCACAGGGGCAAGGTACTTC. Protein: CASSTTGARYF.

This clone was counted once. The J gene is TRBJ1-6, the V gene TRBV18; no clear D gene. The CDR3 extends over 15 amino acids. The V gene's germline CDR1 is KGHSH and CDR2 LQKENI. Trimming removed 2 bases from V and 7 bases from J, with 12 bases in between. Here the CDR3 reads CASSPYGVYNSPLHF. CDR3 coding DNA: TGTGCCAGCTCACCATACGGGGTTTACAATTCACCCCTCCACTTT.

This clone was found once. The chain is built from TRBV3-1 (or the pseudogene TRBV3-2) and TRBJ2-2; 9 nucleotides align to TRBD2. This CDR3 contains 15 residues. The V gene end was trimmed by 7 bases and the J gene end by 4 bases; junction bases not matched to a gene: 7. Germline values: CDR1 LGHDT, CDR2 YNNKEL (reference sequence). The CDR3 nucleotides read TGTGCCAGCACCCTTAGACTAGCGGCCACCGGGGAGCTGTTTTTT. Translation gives CASTLRLAATGELFF.

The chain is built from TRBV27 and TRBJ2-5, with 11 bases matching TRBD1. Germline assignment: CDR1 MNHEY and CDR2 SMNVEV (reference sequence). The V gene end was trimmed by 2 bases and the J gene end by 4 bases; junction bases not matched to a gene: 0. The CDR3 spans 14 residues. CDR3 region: CASSLGTGGETQYF. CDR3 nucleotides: TGTGCCAGCAGTTTAGGGACAGGGGGAGAGACCCAGTACTTC.

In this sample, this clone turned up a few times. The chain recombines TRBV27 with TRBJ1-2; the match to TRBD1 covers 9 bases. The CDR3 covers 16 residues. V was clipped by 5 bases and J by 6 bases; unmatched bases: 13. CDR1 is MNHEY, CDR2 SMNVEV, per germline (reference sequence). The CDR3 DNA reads TGTGCCAGCAGTCCAATCCCGGGACAGGGTATTAATGGCTACACCTTC. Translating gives CASSPIPGQGINGYTF.

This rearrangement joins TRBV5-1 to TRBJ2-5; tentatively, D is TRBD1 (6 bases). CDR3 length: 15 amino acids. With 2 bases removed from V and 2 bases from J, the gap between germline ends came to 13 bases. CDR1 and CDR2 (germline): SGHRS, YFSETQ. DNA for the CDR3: TGCGCCAGCAGCTTTGGGGACAATAAACAAGAGACCCAGTACTTC. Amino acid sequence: CASSFGDNKQETQYF.

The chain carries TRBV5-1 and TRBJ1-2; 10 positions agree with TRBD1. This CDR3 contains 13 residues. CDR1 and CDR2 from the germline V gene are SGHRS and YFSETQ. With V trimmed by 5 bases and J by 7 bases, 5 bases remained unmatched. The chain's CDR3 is CASRTGQGGGYTF. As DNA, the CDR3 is TGCGCCAGCAGGACAGGACAGGGGGGTGGCTACACCTTC.

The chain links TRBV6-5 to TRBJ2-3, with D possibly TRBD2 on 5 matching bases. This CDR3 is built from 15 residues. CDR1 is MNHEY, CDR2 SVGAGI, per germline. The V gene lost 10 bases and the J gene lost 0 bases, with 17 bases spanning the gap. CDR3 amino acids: CATTRVTPSTDTQYF. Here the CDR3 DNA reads TGTGCCACCACGAGGGTTACACCTAGCACAGATACGCAGTATTTT.

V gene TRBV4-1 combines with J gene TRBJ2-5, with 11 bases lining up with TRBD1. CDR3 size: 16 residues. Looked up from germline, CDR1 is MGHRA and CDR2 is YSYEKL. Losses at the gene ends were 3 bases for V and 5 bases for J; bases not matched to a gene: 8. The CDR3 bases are TGCGCCAGCAGCCATCCCCGGACAGGGGGCGGCGAGACCCAGTACTTC. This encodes CASSHPRTGGGETQYF.

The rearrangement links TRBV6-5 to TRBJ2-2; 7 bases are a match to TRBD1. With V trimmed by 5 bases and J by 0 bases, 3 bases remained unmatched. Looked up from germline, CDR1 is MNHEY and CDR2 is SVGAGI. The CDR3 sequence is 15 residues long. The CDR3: CASSRTGANTGELFF. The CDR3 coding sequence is TGTGCCAGCAGTCGGACAGGCGCGAACACCGGGGAGCTGTTTTTT.

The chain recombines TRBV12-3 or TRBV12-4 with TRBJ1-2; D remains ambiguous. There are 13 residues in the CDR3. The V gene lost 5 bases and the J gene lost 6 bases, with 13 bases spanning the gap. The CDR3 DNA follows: TGTGCCAGCAGTCGGGGAGACCGTCATGGCTACACCTTC. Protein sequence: CASSRGDRHGYTF.

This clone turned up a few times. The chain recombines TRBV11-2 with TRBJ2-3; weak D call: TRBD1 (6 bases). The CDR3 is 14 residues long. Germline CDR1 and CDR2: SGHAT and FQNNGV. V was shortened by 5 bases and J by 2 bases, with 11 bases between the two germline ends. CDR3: CASSPRTATDTQYF. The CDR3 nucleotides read TGTGCCAGCAGCCCCCGGACAGCCACAGATACGCAGTATTTT.